The 31 T cell receptor beta chains listed next were all sequenced from one sample in a study of blood T cell repertoires in COVID-19. Libraries were prepared by immunoSEQ multiplex PCR; TCRdb keeps only in-frame clonotypes and omits some of them. The sample consists of about 300,000 clones, just over 85% of them appearing once. The sequenced sample was PBMCs or T cells enriched from blood (not recorded which). The receptors shown here come from a man aged 25-45 years who had recovered from COVID-19.

V gene TRBV14 combines with J gene TRBJ1-6; D possibly corresponds to TRBD1 (5 bases). There are 15 residues in the CDR3. Between the trimmed V and J ends, which lost 0 bases and 10 bases, there was a span of 13 bases. Looked up from germline, CDR1 is SGHDN and CDR2 is FVKESK. CDR3 bases: TGTGCCAGCAGCCAAGATGTGGGGCGCGAGTCACCCCTCCACTTT. It is translated as CASSQDVGRESPLHF.

The chain joins TRBV7-8 to TRBJ2-1; D not certain. CDR1 and CDR2 (germline): SGHVS, FQNEAQ. The CDR3 has 16 amino acids. Trimming shortened V by 2 bases and J by 3 bases, and 14 bases separated the two germline ends. CDR3 in amino acids: CASSLSLWANYNEQFF. The CDR3 DNA sequence: TGTGCCAGCAGCTTAAGTCTGTGGGCGAACTACAATGAGCAGTTCTTC. Supplemented by reference TRBV7-8 and TRBJ2-1, the full variable domain reads GAGVSQSPRYKVAKRGQDVALRCDPISGHVSLFWYQQALGQGPEFLTYFQNEAQLDKSGLPSDRFFAERPEGSVSTLKIQRTQQEDSAVYLCASSLSLWANYNEQFFGPGTRLTVL.

This clone was counted between two and nine times. The genes are TRBV10-1 and TRBJ2-2; 14 nucleotides align to TRBD2. V lost 8 bases, J lost 6 bases, and 8 bases stayed unmatched. This CDR3 contains 16 residues. Per the germline V gene, CDR1 is WNHNN and CDR2 is SYGVQD (reference sequence). In nucleotides, the CDR3 is TGCGCCAGCTCGAATCCGGGACTAGCGGGAGCCGGGGAGCTGTTTTTT. It specifies CASSNPGLAGAGELFF.

There are a few counts of this clone. This rearrangement joins TRBV7-6 to TRBJ2-1; tentatively, D is TRBD1 (5 bases). From germline, CDR1 is SGHVS and CDR2 FNYEAQ. The CDR3 sequence is 12 residues long. V gave up 2 bases and J gave up 12 bases, with 11 bases separating them. The CDR3 DNA reads TGTGCCAGCAGCTTACCCCAGGGTCGGCAGTTCTTC. Protein sequence: CASSLPQGRQFF.

The chain uses TRBV7-8 and TRBJ1-5, with 8 bases that match TRBD1. The CDR3 runs to 14 residues. The J segment lost 5 bases and the V segment lost 2 bases, leaving 2 bases of the junction unmatched. CDR1 SGHVS and CDR2 FQNEAQ come from the germline V gene. CDR3 sequence: CASSLTDRDQPQHF. The CDR3 region has the DNA TGTGCCAGCAGCTTAACGGACAGGGATCAGCCCCAGCATTTT.

A single count supports this clone. The rearrangement uses TRBV10-1 and TRBJ1-2; D is undetermined. This CDR3 has 12 amino acids. Germline V CDR1 and CDR2: WNHNN, SYGVQD (reference sequence). Deletions cut 3 bases from V and 8 bases from J, with 10 bases between. The CDR3 is CASSDQVWGYTF. DNA for the CDR3: TGCGCCAGCAGTGACCAGGTTTGGGGCTACACCTTC.

V usage is TRBV4-1 and J usage is TRBJ1-1; TRBD1 matches 7 bases. This CDR3 has 15 amino acids. V was clipped by 2 bases and J by 5 bases; unmatched bases: 8. Germline CDR1 is MGHRA and CDR2 is YSYEKL. DNA for the CDR3: TGCGCCAGCAGCCAACTTTCAGGGGGTAGAACTGAAGCTTTCTTT. Protein sequence: CASSQLSGGRTEAFF.

This chain joins TRBV7-8 and TRBJ1-3; the D is unclear. Germline values: CDR1 SGHVS, CDR2 FQNEAQ. The CDR3 is made up of 13 amino acids. Trimming stripped 5 bases from V and 4 bases from J, with 9 bases between. CDR3 residues: CASSQTWGNTIYF. The CDR3 DNA reads as TGTGCCAGCAGCCAGACTTGGGGAAACACCATATATTTT.

The chain joins TRBV10-3 to TRBJ2-7, with 8 bases lining up with TRBD1. The CDR3 is 14 residues long. V trimming: 4 bases; J trimming: 4 bases; junction bases outside the gene matches: 6. Germline V gene data show CDR1 as ENHRY and CDR2 as SYGVKD. The CDR3 is CAISAAGGAYEQYF. The CDR3 nucleotides are TGTGCCATCAGTGCGGCAGGGGGCGCGTACGAGCAGTACTTC.

This clone has just one count. The V and J genes are TRBV7-9 and TRBJ1-1; no firm D call. Germline assignment: CDR1 SEHNR and CDR2 FQNEAQ (reference sequence). The CDR3 length is 15 residues. Trimming pared 5 bases from V and 0 bases from J, leaving 13 bases between. The CDR3: CASSAEGSMNTEAFF. CDR3 bases: TGTGCCAGCAGCGCGGAGGGCAGTATGAACACTGAAGCTTTCTTT. The whole variable domain, remainder taken from reference TRBV7-9 and TRBJ1-1, is DTGVSQNPRHKITKRGQNVTFRCDPISEHNRLYWYRQTLGQGPEFLTYFQNEAQLEKSRLLSDRFSAERPKGSFSTLEIQRTEQGDSAMYLCASSAEGSMNTEAFFGQGTRLTVV.

This clone came up once. The rearrangement links TRBV19 to TRBJ1-1; D uncertain. This CDR3 region has 19 residues. From germline, CDR1 is LNHDA and CDR2 SQIVND (reference sequence). V lost 3 bases and J lost 4, with 27 bases in between. CDR3 region: CASSIKSWAPQTGGTEAFF. For the CDR3, the DNA is TGTGCCAGTAGTATCAAAAGTTGGGCCCCCCAGACTGGAGGCACTGAAGCTTTCTTT. The variable domain in full, completed from reference TRBV19 and TRBJ1-1, reads DGGITQSPKYLFRKEGQNVTLSCEQNLNHDAMYWYRQDPGQGLRLIYYSQIVNDFQKGDIAEGYSVSREKKESFPLTVTSAQKNPTAFYLCASSIKSWAPQTGGTEAFFGQGTRLTVV.

This clone has just one count. The chain carries TRBV7-2 and TRBJ1-1; a possible D gene is TRBD1 (6 bases). V shed 4 bases and J shed 4 bases, with 13 bases lying between them. The CDR3 extends over 14 amino acids. Germline CDR1 SGHTA, CDR2 FQGNSA. CDR3 DNA sequence: TGTGCCAGCAGCTCGGGACATTCGAGCACTGAAGCTTTCTTT. This encodes CASSSGHSSTEAFF. The full variable domain, in which reference TRBV7-2 and TRBJ1-1 provide the parts outside the CDR3, is GAGVSQSPSNKVTEKGKDVELRCDPISGHTALYWYRQSLGQGLEFLIYFQGNSAPDKSGLPSDRFSAERTGGSVSTLTIQRTQQEDSAVYLCASSSGHSSTEAFFGQGTRLTVV.

The J gene is TRBJ1-4, the V gene TRBV11-1; D unclear. V lost 6 bases, J lost 0 bases, and 11 bases lay in between. The CDR3 loop spans 15 amino acids. Looked up from germline, CDR1 is SGHAT and CDR2 is FQDESV (reference sequence). Here the CDR3 reads CASSSLGATNEKLFF. The DNA of the CDR3 is TGTGCCAGCAGTTCCCTCGGTGCAACTAATGAAAAACTGTTTTTT.

This chain joins TRBV6-5 and TRBJ2-7, with D possibly TRBD2 on 5 matching bases. Germline CDR1 reads MNHEY; CDR2 reads SVGAGI. V lost 5 bases and J lost 0, with 8 bases in between. The CDR3 loop spans 13 amino acids. CDR3 DNA: TGTGCCAGCAGTAGGACTCACTCCTACGAGCAGTACTTC. Translation gives CASSRTHSYEQYF.

The chain employs TRBV4-1 and TRBJ1-2; D gene ambiguous. From germline, CDR1 is MGHRA and CDR2 YSYEKL. Trimming removed 1 base at V and 0 bases at J, with 6 bases between. This CDR3 spans 14 amino acids. The CDR3 DNA is TGCGCCAGCAGCCAAGGGGAGACTAACTATGGCTACACCTTC. Its protein product is CASSQGETNYGYTF.

This clone was detected a few times. The chain combines TRBV6-5 with TRBJ1-1, with unresolved D. CDR3 size: 15 residues. The germline V and J ends were trimmed by 2 bases and 0 bases, with 10 bases remaining between them. Germline V gives CDR1 MNHEY, CDR2 SVGAGI. The CDR3 bases are TGTGCCAGCAGTTACGGAGAACGGATGAACACTGAAGCTTTCTTT. It yields the protein CASSYGERMNTEAFF.

This chain links TRBV19 with TRBJ1-1; a possible D gene is TRBD1 (6 bases). Deletions cut 9 bases from V and 3 bases from J, with 17 bases between. The germline gives CDR1 LNHDA, CDR2 SQIVND (reference sequence). This CDR3 comprises 14 residues. CDR3 protein: CASQDGGAYTEAFF. The CDR3 DNA sequence: TGTGCCAGCCAGGATGGGGGGGCGTACACTGAAGCTTTCTTT.

The chain employs TRBV11-3 and TRBJ2-4, with 7 nucleotides matching TRBD1. Germline V lookup: CDR1 SGHNT, CDR2 YENEEA. The length of the CDR3 is 14 residues. Germline trimming cut 4 bases from V and 0 bases from J; bases unmatched to any gene: 0. The CDR3 DNA follows: TGTGCCAGCAGCTCAGGGGGAGCCAAAAACATTCAGTACTTC. Translation: CASSSGGAKNIQYF. Variable domain in full (rest from reference TRBV11-3 and TRBJ2-4): EAGVVQSPRYKIIEKKQPVAFWCNPISGHNTLYWYLQNLGQGPELLIRYENEEAVDDSQLPKDRFSAERLKGVDSTLKIQPAELGDSAVYLCASSSGGAKNIQYFGAGTRLSVL.

The gene calls are TRBV6-5 and TRBJ1-6, with D tentatively TRBD1 (5 bases). From germline, CDR1 is MNHEY and CDR2 SVGAGI. Between the trimmed V and J ends, which lost 8 bases and 5 bases, there was a span of 16 bases. The CDR3 sequence is 15 residues long. In DNA, the CDR3 is TGTGCCAGCGGCCTCCGGCAGGGAAATAATTCACCCCTCCACTTT. The encoded protein is CASGLRQGNNSPLHF.

This chain uses TRBV3-1 (or the pseudogene TRBV3-2) with TRBJ2-7; 7 bases line up with TRBD2. The junction had 6 bases not matched to a gene; V was cut back by 4 bases and J by 0 bases. The CDR3 has 15 amino acids. Looked up from germline, CDR1 is LGHDT and CDR2 is YNNKEL (reference sequence). The CDR3 here is CASSPRGGSSYEQYF. The CDR3, as DNA: TGTGCCAGCAGCCCCCGCGGCGGGAGCTCCTACGAGCAGTACTTC.

This chain uses TRBV20-1 with TRBJ2-5, with D possibly TRBD2 on 7 matching bases. This CDR3 region has 11 residues. Germline loops: CDR1 DFQATT, CDR2 SNEGSKA (reference sequence). The germline V and J ends were trimmed by 2 bases and 11 bases, with 12 bases remaining between them. CDR3 sequence (DNA): TGCAGTGCTAGACCCGGGGGGACACAGTACTTC. Protein sequence: CSARPGGTQYF.

This chain connects TRBV13 to TRBJ1-5; no firm D call. The CDR3 totals 16 residues. Per germline, CDR1 PRHDT and CDR2 FYEKMQ (reference sequence). Trimming left V 2 bases short and J 0 bases short, with 11 bases between. The CDR3 sequence is CASSLRSTDSNQPQHF. DNA of the CDR3: TGTGCCAGCAGCTTAAGGAGCACGGATAGCAATCAGCCCCAGCATTTT.

The chain recombines TRBV21-1 with TRBJ2-1; TRBD2, as called in the table, went unchecked against the DNA. TRBV21-1 is classified as a pseudogene. The CDR3 spans 12 residues. CDR3 in DNA: TGTGCCAGCAGCACTTGGACTGCTAAGCAGTTCTTC. It encodes CASSTWTAKQFF.

This chain connects TRBV5-1 to TRBJ1-1, with TRBD1 matching 10 bases. Trimming cost V 2 bases and J 4 bases; bases outside gene matches: 11. The CDR3 spans 17 residues. The germline V gene encodes CDR1 SGHRS and CDR2 YFSETQ. The CDR3 spells CASSLGGTGDRGTEAFF. The CDR3 DNA is TGCGCCAGCAGCTTAGGCGGGACAGGGGACCGGGGCACTGAAGCTTTCTTT.

The chain is built from TRBV12-3 or TRBV12-4 and TRBJ2-2, with no clear D. The CDR3 spans 13 residues. V was cut by 3 bases and J by 6 bases, with 8 bases left in between. This CDR3 reads CASSFTPPGELFF. The CDR3 bases are TGTGCCAGCAGTTTCACTCCCCCCGGGGAGCTGTTTTTT.

The V and J genes are TRBV6-4 and TRBJ2-3; 7 positions match TRBD2. The CDR3 totals 14 residues. Germline V lookup: CDR1 MRHNA, CDR2 SNTAGT. Unmatched junction bases numbered 4, after V lost 4 bases and J lost 3 bases. This CDR3 reads CASSAGGRTDTQYF. Here the CDR3 DNA reads TGTGCCAGCAGTGCGGGCGGGAGAACAGATACGCAGTATTTT.

The chain couples TRBV3-1 (or the pseudogene TRBV3-2) to TRBJ2-1, with TRBD2 identical over 8 bases. The CDR3 totals 15 residues. Germline V gene sequence: CDR1 LGHDT, CDR2 YNNKEL (reference sequence). The V gene end was trimmed by 1 base and the J gene end by 8 bases; junction bases not matched to a gene: 7. In DNA, the CDR3 is TGTGCCAGCAGCCAAGTAGCGGGACGGTCGTATGAGCAGTTCTTC. Translation gives CASSQVAGRSYEQFF.

The chain recombines TRBV5-1 with TRBJ2-2, with D possibly TRBD1 on 5 matching bases. The CDR3 loop spans 15 amino acids. V gave up 2 bases and J gave up 6 bases, with 14 bases separating them. Germline V CDR1 and CDR2: SGHRS, YFSETQ. CDR3 sequence: CASSFDSSLPGELFF. In DNA, the CDR3 is TGCGCCAGCAGCTTCGACAGTTCTCTCCCCGGGGAGCTGTTTTTT.

The rearrangement joins TRBV5-4 to TRBJ2-3, with 7 positions matching TRBD2. The length of the CDR3 is 15 residues. The ends lost 6 bases at V and 3 bases at J; junction bases unmatched: 10. Germline V gene data show CDR1 as SGHNT and CDR2 as YYREEE (reference sequence). CDR3 sequence reads: CASMLGGGSTDTQYF. The CDR3 DNA sequence: TGTGCCAGCATGCTGGGGGGAGGGAGTACAGATACGCAGTATTTT.

The chain employs TRBV20-1 and TRBJ2-7, with 7 positions matching TRBD2. V shed 3 bases and J 0 bases; nucleotides not matched to a gene: 14. In germline, CDR1 is DFQATT, CDR2 SNEGSKA (reference sequence). The CDR3 length is 17 residues. The CDR3 here is CSASGLADLNPSYEQYF. The DNA for the CDR3 is TGCAGTGCTAGTGGTCTAGCGGACCTCAATCCCTCCTACGAGCAGTACTTC.

V gene TRBV24-1 combines with J gene TRBJ2-7; a weak D match, TRBD2 (5 bases). Between the trimmed V and J ends, which lost 4 bases and 6 bases, there was a span of 12 bases. The CDR3 has 13 residues. Germline V gene lookup returns CDR1 KGHDR and CDR2 SFDVKD. The CDR3 region is CATSDSGLIEQYF. CDR3 coding DNA: TGTGCCACCAGTGACTCAGGACTCATCGAGCAGTACTTC.